The 18 T cell receptor beta chains reported below all come from one sample, sequenced in a study of OX40 agonist ivuxolimab in advanced cancers. Produced via immunoSEQ multiplex PCR; TCRdb's table is partial and in-frame only. The table records about 28,000 clones, less than 90% of them present only once. The sample in question was CD4+ or CD8+ T cells sorted from blood, obtained in a trial of the OX40 agonist ivuxolimab. These receptors were obtained from an adult with an advanced solid tumor such as melanoma, head and neck, liver or kidney cancer.

V and J are TRBV5-1 and TRBJ2-1, with D maybe TRBD1 (7 bases). Germline-derived CDR1 and CDR2 are SGHRS and YFSETQ. The CDR3 has 16 amino acids. V was shortened by 0 bases and J by 2 bases, with 12 bases between the two germline ends. The CDR3 loop reads CASSLVAGGPYNEQFF. Here the CDR3 DNA reads TGCGCCAGCAGCTTGGTAGCAGGGGGGCCCTACAATGAGCAGTTCTTC.

This rearrangement joins TRBV9 to TRBJ1-4; a weak D match, TRBD1 (6 bases). This CDR3 contains 14 residues. With 0 bases removed from V and 6 bases from J, the gap between germline ends came to 9 bases. Germline V CDR1 and CDR2: SGDLS, YYNGEE. CDR3 sequence: CASSVGAGDEKLFF. CDR3 nucleotides: TGTGCCAGCAGCGTAGGGGCAGGGGATGAAAAACTGTTTTTT.

The chain has TRBV7-9 and TRBJ2-7; D is ambiguous. This CDR3 contains 11 residues. The V gene lost 5 bases and the J gene lost 12 bases, with 14 bases spanning the gap. Per the germline V gene, CDR1 is SEHNR and CDR2 is FQNEAQ (reference sequence). CDR3 residues: CASSLMAVWYF. The CDR3 DNA is TGTGCCAGCAGCCTTATGGCAGTGTGGTACTTC.

V is TRBV7-2 and J is TRBJ1-2; no clear D. The germline V and J ends were trimmed by 3 bases and 13 bases, with 15 bases remaining between them. This CDR3 contains 12 residues. The germline V gene encodes CDR1 SGHTA and CDR2 FQGNSA. The CDR3, as DNA: TGTGCCAGCAGCTTGTCCCCATGGCTTGGCACCTTC. Protein product: CASSLSPWLGTF.

The rearrangement uses TRBV9 and TRBJ1-4; 7 bases fit TRBD1. Trimming at V came to 0 bases and at J to 7 bases, leaving 9 bases not matched to a gene. This CDR3 has 16 amino acids. Germline CDR1 and CDR2: SGDLS and YYNGEE. CDR3 nucleotide sequence: TGTGCCAGCAGCGTAGCTGTGGGAGGGGGCGGTGAAAAACTGTTTTTT. It is translated as CASSVAVGGGGEKLFF.

The chain joins TRBV4-2 to TRBJ1-1, with a weak D call TRBD1 (6 bases). Germline V CDR1 and CDR2: LGHNA, YNFKEQ. This CDR3 contains 15 residues. V was trimmed by 1 base and J by 1 base, leaving 10 bases between them. CDR3 DNA: TGTGCCAGCAGCCAAGGGGGCAGGGGGAACACTGAAGCTTTCTTT. This translates into CASSQGGRGNTEAFF.

The chain links TRBV10-1 to TRBJ2-2, with 7 positions matching TRBD1. With 9 bases clipped from V and 2 bases from J, the junction kept 3 bases outside the gene matches. The CDR3 runs 13 residues. CDR1 and CDR2 (germline): WNHNN, SYGVQD (reference sequence). CDR3 protein: CASGTENTGELFF. As DNA, the CDR3 is TGCGCCAGTGGGACAGAAAACACCGGGGAGCTGTTTTTT.

This clone was seen a few times. The chain links TRBV7-6 to TRBJ2-6, with D uncertain. From germline, CDR1 is SGHVS and CDR2 FNYEAQ. CDR3 length: 15 residues. Trimming cost V 1 base and J 3 bases, with 7 bases left between them. CDR3 sequence (DNA): TGTGCCAGCAGCTTAGTTGAGTTTGGGGCCAACGTCCTGACTTTC. Encoded protein: CASSLVEFGANVLTF.

Relative to its sample, this clone is medium-sized. The DNA of the CDR3 is TGTGCCAGCAGCCCGAAGCCCTACGAGCAGTACTTC. This gives the protein CASSPKPYEQYF. The chain employs TRBV28 and TRBJ2-7, with D hard to call. The V and J ends lost 6 bases and 2 bases respectively, with 8 bases between them. The CDR3 has 12 amino acids. Germline CDR1 is MDHEN and CDR2 is SYDVKM.

The V call is TRBV15, the J call TRBJ2-6; D gene ambiguous. The CDR3 loop spans 16 amino acids. Germline CDR1 and CDR2: LNHNV and YYDKDF (reference sequence). The germline V and J ends were trimmed by 0 bases and 1 base, with 7 bases remaining between them. CDR3 coding DNA: TGTGCCACCAGCAGAGATAGAGAGTCTGGGGCCAACGTCCTGACTTTC. Its protein is CATSRDRESGANVLTF.

This sequence joins TRBV5-6 and TRBJ2-1; 7 bases align to TRBD1. This CDR3 is built from 13 residues. CDR1 and CDR2 from the germline V gene are SGHDT and YYEEEE. Losses at the gene ends were 6 bases for V and 8 bases for J; bases not matched to a gene: 8. The CDR3 protein is CASTPEGGYEQFF. The CDR3 region has the DNA TGTGCCAGCACCCCGGAAGGGGGCTATGAGCAGTTCTTC.

The rearrangement joins TRBV27 to TRBJ1-1; a possible D gene is TRBD1 (5 bases). The V end lost 4 bases, the J end lost 9 bases, and 9 bases lay between the germline ends. The germline gives CDR1 MNHEY, CDR2 SMNVEV (reference sequence). This CDR3 contains 11 residues. CDR3 nucleotide sequence: TGTGCCAGCAGTTCCACAGGAAAAGCTTTCTTT. It encodes CASSSTGKAFF.

The chain uses TRBV7-2 and TRBJ2-7; D remains ambiguous. CDR1 SGHTA and CDR2 FQGNSA come from the germline V gene. Trimming removed 6 bases from V and 2 bases from J, with 5 bases in between. The CDR3 is 11 amino acids. CDR3 residues: CASSSTYEQYF. CDR3 DNA: TGTGCCAGCAGTTCTACCTACGAGCAGTACTTC. The full variable domain, rest sourced from reference TRBV7-2 and TRBJ2-7, is GAGVSQSPSNKVTEKGKDVELRCDPISGHTALYWYRQSLGQGLEFLIYFQGNSAPDKSGLPSDRFSAERTGGSVSTLTIQRTQQEDSAVYLCASSSTYEQYFGPGTRLTVT.

The V gene is TRBV13, the J gene TRBJ1-1; D is undetermined. The germline gives CDR1 PRHDT, CDR2 FYEKMQ (reference sequence). Trimming left V 8 bases short and J 1 base short, with 8 bases between. The CDR3 spans 12 residues. Written as DNA, the CDR3 is TGTGCCAGCGGGGTCACGAACACTGAAGCTTTCTTT. Its translation is CASGVTNTEAFF.

This chain connects TRBV5-1 to TRBJ2-7; perhaps TRBD1 as D (5 bases). The ends were cut back, 0 bases at V and 5 bases at J, with 15 bases in the middle. Looked up from germline, CDR1 is SGHRS and CDR2 is YFSETQ. The CDR3 has 15 residues. The CDR3 DNA reads TGCGCCAGCAGCTTGGCCTCCTCAGGGATCCACGAGCAGTACTTC. Its protein is CASSLASSGIHEQYF.

CDR3: CASSQELVGIYGYTF. DNA of the CDR3: TGCGCCAGCAGCCAAGAACTGGTAGGGATCTATGGCTACACCTTC. V gene TRBV4-3 combines with J gene TRBJ1-2; no clear D gene. The V gene's germline CDR1 is LGHNA and CDR2 YSLEER. The CDR3 has 15 residues. The V end lost 0 bases, the J end lost 4 bases, and 12 bases lay between the germline ends.

This chain uses TRBV5-5 with TRBJ1-2; a weak D match, TRBD1 (6 bases). V shed 4 bases and J shed 1 base, with 11 bases lying between them. Germline lookup yields CDR1 SGHKS and CDR2 YYEKEE (reference sequence). This CDR3 comprises 14 residues. The CDR3 loop reads CASSRGAFNYGYTF. For the CDR3, the DNA is TGTGCCAGCAGCCGGGGGGCGTTTAACTATGGCTACACCTTC.

This chain links TRBV28 with TRBJ2-1; 7 nucleotides line up with TRBD1. The CDR3 is made up of 13 amino acids. CDR1 and CDR2 from the germline V gene are MDHEN and SYDVKM. The junction had 1 base not matched to a gene; V was cut back by 5 bases and J by 3 bases. CDR3 nucleotides: TGTGCCAGCAGTCACAGGGGCTACAATGAGCAGTTCTTC. Protein product: CASSHRGYNEQFF.